This TCR beta chain was found in a study of blood T cells in healthy people across ages (dated by TCRdb to the mid-2010s). Regarding the research as a whole: In model experiments, template switching captured roughly one uniquely barcoded TCR beta cDNA molecule for every two T cells. Using deep sequencing normalized with unique cDNA molecular identifiers, the study measured how TCR beta repertoire diversity changes with age. Four age groups were formed from the donors: young (average 16 years), middle-aged (approximately 39), aged (approximately 60) and long-lived (roughly 88). To avoid experimental bias, donors of different ages were spread randomly across the sequencing lanes. The study analyzed two additional independent replicas of 1 million unique cDNA reads from the same blood draw for two donors, one aged 18 to 29 and one aged 80 or older. General study outcomes and caveats: Conclusive comparison of naive and antigen-experienced compartments was prevented by the profiling of bulk unsorted PBMCs. Observed TCR beta diversity per million T cells fell roughly linearly with age, and a significant reduction was already apparent by age around 39. Compared with the aged group, the long-lived group had more naive CD4+ T cells, fewer expanded clones and increased TCR diversity, suggesting age selection. Observed TCR beta diversity correlated strongly with the percentage of naive T cells measured by flow cytometry. Estimates of total diversity from one million sequenced T cells were regarded as lower bounds and underestimates. Because donor CMV infection status was unknown, age-related changes in expanded clonotypes were potentially confounded.

Systemically healthy Caucasian individuals from Russia, approximately 39 in total and aged roughly 6 to 100 years, were included as donors. About 9.1 milliliters of peripheral blood were collected from each donor into EDTA-treated Vacutainer tubes. Ficoll-Paque density-gradient centrifugation was used to isolate PBMCs, with at least 7 million per sample. Total RNA was extracted from PBMCs with Trizol reagent, with at least 5.5 micrograms obtained per sample. Naive CD45RAhigh/CD27high T cell percentages were measured by flow cytometry on a PBMC aliquot from every donor. This clonotype was seen many times. Its antigen target is currently unknown. No quality values exist for individual bases; no much larger clone is one base distant. Libraries were constructed by 5' RACE. Instrument used: Illumina HiSeq 2500. The second PCR ran for about 7 to 11 cycles and used a J-beta primer mix along with a sample-barcoded 5' primer. A template-switch 5' adaptor carrying 12 random nucleotides introduced a unique molecular identifier onto each TCR beta cDNA molecule. Each sample yielded at least 2.5 million CDR3-containing paired-end reads. All of the RNA was converted into first-strand cDNA using the Mint cDNA synthesis kit, with a TRBC-specific oligonucleotide serving as the primer. After uracil-DNA glycosylase treatment, a first 18-cycle PCR used universal primers M1SS and BC2_uni_R on all cDNA. The original pipeline was this. For normalization, 1 million high-quality reads, each with a distinct molecular identifier, were randomly selected from each sample. Reads with shared molecular identifiers were discarded instead of being binned into consensus sequences. MiTCR, with a Q25 quality threshold and the strictest error-elimination algorithm, was used for CDR3 identification, clonotype clustering and error correction. A nonparametric unseen species model with Euler transformation was used to estimate lower-bound total TCR beta diversity. TCRdb reanalyzed the raw reads on its own, using fastp at Q25 for trimming and MiXCR for clone calling, and kept in-frame beta chains. Rows with a matching CDR3 protein are joined into one entry that keeps the most common DNA and genes. The V and J calls shown here were made by TCRdb, not taken from the authors' results. The sample table shows around 1.7 million distinct CDR3 sequences, and under 30% are seen once. Together, the top ten hold 7% to 9% of the sample.

From the cysteine up to the phenylalanine, the CDR3 has a length of 15 residues. Solely the CDR3 DNA is kept, with 45 bases framed from the first base. Trimming leaves V shorter by 8 bases and J shorter by 2 bases, with the junction holding 8 bases beyond the gene matches. The CDR1 and CDR2 encoded by the germline V gene (reference sequence) are LNHNV and YYDKDF. This TCR was sampled from a young woman in good health. Rearrangement joined TRBV15 to TRBJ2-1; TRBD2 lines up with 8 middle nucleotides. Sequenced sample: blood. The CDR3: CATDRGGRAYNEQFF. The sequence in DNA is TGTGCCACCGATCGCGGGGGGCGAGCCTACAATGAGCAGTTCTTC.